This T cell receptor (beta chain) was identified in a study of blood T cell repertoires in COVID-19. In assigning cohorts, the study relied on participant-reported clinical history. Symptom resolution, clearance, or two negative PCRs marked donors in Cohort 3 as recovered. Sequencing was performed with immunoSEQ multiplex PCR; in TCRdb, only in-frame clones are kept and a portion is missing. The table includes 150,000 to 200,000 clones, roughly 90% detected once. This CDR3 spans 13 amino acids. The germline V gene has CDR1 SQVTM and CDR2 ANQGSEA. The ends were cut back, 7 bases at V and 5 bases at J, with 12 bases in the middle.

Sequencing was done on a sample of PBMCs or T cells enriched from blood (not recorded which). The receptor was isolated from a woman under 30 who had recovered from COVID-19. The chain couples TRBV29-1 to TRBJ2-6; a weak D match, TRBD1 (6 bases). CDR3 sequence (DNA): TGCAGCGCTCATAGGGGGAGGGCCAACGTCCTGACTTTC. Protein sequence: CSAHRGRANVLTF.